This is a list of T cell receptor beta chains from one sample in a study of type 1 and type 2 diabetes patients. TCRdb re-called the multiplex PCR reads with MiXCR, one entry per CDR3 protein. The repertoire holds fewer than 350,000 distinct CDR3 sequences, with approximately 45% as singletons. Sequencing was done on a sample of peripheral blood mononuclear cells (PBMCs). The source is a man between 18 and 29 years old with type 2 diabetes. Each CDR3 is given without its conserved first and last residue.

v_call,j_call,cdr3_length,cdr3_aa
TRBV7-2,TRBJ2-7,13,ASSLLAGQPYEQY
TRBV6-5,TRBJ2-2,15,ASLRRAGGTNTGELF
TRBV7-9,TRBJ1-1,13,ASSSWDSRNTEAF
TRBV28,TRBJ1-1,11,ASSFSGITEAF
TRBV7-2,-,13,ASSLDRASQETQF
TRBV7-2,TRBJ2-2,10,ARQGEAGELF
TRBV19,TRBJ2-7,13,ASSLRGLASYEQY
TRBV19,TRBJ2-6,13,ASSPGNPGANVLT
TRBV28,TRBJ1-2,12,ASDEDTSNYGYT
TRBV27,TRBJ1-1,11,ASSNGHGTEAF
TRBV10-1,TRBJ2-7,11,ASSVDRYYEQY
TRBV15,TRBJ2-3,14,ATSSRAGGLTDTQY
TRBV10-2,TRBJ1-1,12,ASSDLTGPTEAF
TRBV2,TRBJ1-5,11,ASRGQVNQPQH
TRBV25-1,TRBJ2-1,12,ASSVRQAHNEQF
TRBV27,TRBJ2-7,12,ASRGLAGPYEQY
TRBV10-2,TRBJ1-5,13,ASSDQGRPGQPQH
TRBV19,TRBJ1-2,10,ASSTGTFGYT
TRBV2,TRBJ1-2,11,ASRRGQGYGYT
TRBV19,TRBJ2-2,11,ASSIRGGGELF
TRBV20-1,TRBJ2-1,13,SARRTGNSYNEQF
TRBV2,TRBJ2-3,13,ASARTSGLTDTQY
TRBV7-2,TRBJ1-2,13,ASSLGTGIDYGYT
TRBV20-1,TRBJ2-1,14,SARGGSGSTYNEQF
TRBV2,TRBJ2-7,13,ASSVSGSNPYEQY
TRBV30,TRBJ1-6,12,AWRLRPYNSPLH
TRBV30,TRBJ2-1,11,ARELAGGNEQF
TRBV2,TRBJ1-1,12,ASSAQGMDTEAF
TRBV2,TRBJ1-2,11,ASSETLNYGYT
TRBV7-2,TRBJ1-1,13,ASSSRVGLNTEAF
TRBV5-1,TRBJ2-1,14,ASSFSRQPSYNEQF
TRBV7-8,TRBJ2-1,13,ASSLGAGQINEQF
TRBV7-3,TRBJ2-7,14,ASSSTRGLAVHEQY
TRBV20-1,TRBJ2-7,10,SVLQRGYEQY
TRBV28,TRBJ1-5,11,ASSTTARGPQH
TRBV2,TRBJ2-1,12,ATISGRGHNEQF
TRBV9,TRBJ1-4,12,ASSVGGRGEKLF
TRBV11-3,TRBJ2-5,11,ASSEDRQETQY
TRBV30,TRBJ2-1,12,AWSVSGSDNEQF
TRBV30,TRBJ2-3,13,AGDTGTALTDTQY
TRBV20-1,TRBJ2-7,12,SAREPGPNMWQY
TRBV2,TRBJ2-7,14,ASRSSTGQGIYEQY
TRBV20-1,TRBJ2-7,11,SASAGQGYEQY
TRBV19,TRBJ2-7,13,ASSTGTASSYEQY
TRBV7-2,TRBJ2-3,13,ASSQTGGGTDTQY
TRBV19,-,15,ASSSVGALPFTDTQH
TRBV28,TRBJ1-1,15,ASSFGDQRRFNTEAF
TRBV2,TRBJ2-7,9,ASRQSYEQY